This T cell receptor (beta chain) was sequenced in a study of OX40 agonist ivuxolimab in advanced cancers. CDR1 and CDR2 (germline): LGHNA, YSLEER. The CDR3 runs to 16 residues. V lost 0 bases to trimming and J lost 0 bases, with 12 bases between them. The method was immunoSEQ multiplex PCR; TCRdb's version includes in-frame clones alone and lacks a portion of them. The top ten clones hold roughly 1.5% of a sample with 96,000 or so clones, roughly 91% of them seen once. The source material was CD4+ or CD8+ T cells sorted from blood, sampled in a trial of the OX40 agonist ivuxolimab. The sequence was obtained from an adult with an advanced solid tumor such as melanoma, head and neck, liver or kidney cancer. The rearrangement links TRBV4-3 to TRBJ2-7, with D maybe TRBD2 (5 bases). The CDR3 region is CASSQDRIRGSYEQYF. The CDR3 nucleotides read TGCGCCAGCAGCCAAGATCGGATCCGGGGCTCCTACGAGCAGTACTTC.